The next 28 T cell receptor beta chains were all read from a single sample in a study of blood T cell repertoires in COVID-19. Clones were sequenced by immunoSEQ multiplex PCR, and TCRdb holds only the in-frame ones, with some missing. Of fewer than 25,000 clones in the sample, around 86% were seen once. The sample consisted of peripheral blood. These receptors were collected from a human donor with active COVID-19. The donor label of this sample is uncertain.

This chain connects TRBV13 to TRBJ2-7; TRBD2 matches 13 bases. This CDR3 is built from 15 residues. Germline trimming cut 4 bases from V and 3 bases from J; bases unmatched to any gene: 3. Germline CDR1 reads PRHDT; CDR2 reads FYEKMQ (reference sequence). The CDR3 DNA sequence: TGTGCCAGCAGCTCCGGACTAGCGGGAGACTACGAGCAGTACTTC. This sequence encodes CASSSGLAGDYEQYF.

The CDR3 nucleotides are TGTGCCAGTAGTCCTCCGGGTGTCCTAACCGGTTCTATGGGCTACACCTTC. This encodes CASSPPGVLTGSMGYTF. The V call is TRBV19, the J call TRBJ1-2; D is ambiguous. The ends were cut back, 5 bases at V and 8 bases at J, with 27 bases in the middle. There are 17 residues in the CDR3. Germline values: CDR1 LNHDA, CDR2 SQIVND (reference sequence).

The chain combines TRBV9 with TRBJ2-7; 12 bases map to TRBD1. Germline values: CDR1 SGDLS, CDR2 YYNGEE. The CDR3 is 16 amino acids. V was clipped by 0 bases and J by 6 bases; unmatched bases: 7. For the CDR3, the DNA is TGTGCCAGCAGCGTAGACGGGACAGGGGGCCTGGCCGAGCAGTACTTC. Its translation is CASSVDGTGGLAEQYF.

The genes are TRBV5-1 and TRBJ2-1, with unresolved D. With 4 bases removed from V and 9 bases from J, the gap between germline ends came to 8 bases. Germline V CDR1 and CDR2: SGHRS, YFSETQ. The CDR3 consists of 11 residues. CDR3 region: CASSLVGEQFF. CDR3 DNA sequence: TGCGCCAGCAGCCTGGTCGGTGAGCAGTTCTTC.

This chain uses TRBV9 with TRBJ2-1, with a weak D call TRBD2 (6 bases). Germline V gives CDR1 SGDLS, CDR2 YYNGEE. Between the trimmed V and J ends, which lost 3 bases and 1 base, there was a span of 8 bases. CDR3 length: 14 amino acids. DNA for the CDR3: TGTGCCAGCAGCGCGACTAGTTCCTACAATGAGCAGTTCTTC. This encodes CASSATSSYNEQFF.

V usage is TRBV15 and J usage is TRBJ2-1; TRBD2 agrees at 8 bases. The CDR3 length is 18 residues. Germline V CDR1 and CDR2: LNHNV, YYDKDF (reference sequence). Trimming removed 0 bases from V and 7 bases from J; junction bases left unmatched: 14. CDR3 nucleotides: TGTGCCACCAGCAGAGATAGACCAGCGGGGGTCCTGGGTAATGAGCAGTTCTTC. Translation: CATSRDRPAGVLGNEQFF. The full variable domain, completed using reference TRBV15 and TRBJ2-1, is DAMVIQNPRYQVTQFGKPVTLSCSQTLNHNVMYWYQQKSSQAPKLLFHYYDKDFNNEADTPDNFQSRRPNTSFCFLDIRSPGLGDTAMYLCATSRDRPAGVLGNEQFFGPGTRLTVL.

This clone was counted once. Relative to the germline gene, one junction end is altered; a read error may explain this. The chain employs TRBV7-7 and TRBJ2-1, with D possibly TRBD2 on 5 matching bases. Germline V gene sequence: CDR1 SSHAT, CDR2 FNYEAQ (reference sequence). CDR3 length equals 15 residues. In nucleotides, the CDR3 is TGTGCTAGCAGCTTATCTAGGACTTTCTACAATGAGCAGTTCTTC. Translating gives CASSLSRTFYNEQFF.

The V call is TRBV5-1, the J call TRBJ2-3; 9 bases are a match to TRBD1. Germline V lookup: CDR1 SGHRS, CDR2 YFSETQ. The length of the CDR3 is 17 residues. The V gene end was trimmed by 2 bases and the J gene end by 5 bases; junction bases not matched to a gene: 12. The CDR3 sequence is CASSLAYTGGGEDTQYF. CDR3 sequence (DNA): TGCGCCAGCAGCTTAGCATACACAGGGGGCGGCGAAGATACGCAGTATTTT.

The V call is TRBV11-3, the J call TRBJ1-1; a possible D gene is TRBD1 (5 bases). CDR1 and CDR2 (germline): SGHNT, YENEEA. The CDR3 has 14 residues. V was clipped by 3 bases and J by 6 bases, with 14 bases between them. CDR3 amino acids: CASSLRWGEAEAFF. CDR3 DNA: TGTGCCAGCAGCTTGAGGTGGGGGGAGGCTGAAGCTTTCTTT.

V and J are TRBV11-3 and TRBJ2-3; 11 bases align to TRBD2. The germline V gene has CDR1 SGHNT and CDR2 YENEEA. The CDR3 extends over 15 amino acids. V lost 5 bases, J lost 6 bases, and 7 bases stayed unmatched. The CDR3 DNA reads TGTGCCAGCAGCCGCATAGCGGGAGGGCACGATACGCAGTATTTT. It yields the protein CASSRIAGGHDTQYF.

The chain recombines TRBV28 with TRBJ2-5, with D hard to call. This CDR3 is 15 amino acids long. V lost 5 bases and J lost 4, with 17 bases in between. CDR1 and CDR2 from the germline V gene are MDHEN and SYDVKM. The CDR3 DNA is TGTGCCAGCAGTAGGTGGAGTTCCTTGGGAGAGACCCAGTACTTC. Encoded protein: CASSRWSSLGETQYF.

V gene TRBV6-5 combines with J gene TRBJ1-6, with D perhaps matching TRBD1 (6 bases). There are 12 residues in the CDR3. CDR1 is MNHEY and CDR2 is SVGAGI in the germline V gene. V was clipped by 6 bases and J by 9 bases, with 9 bases between them. This CDR3 reads CASRTGSSPLHF. Here the CDR3 DNA reads TGTGCCAGCAGGACAGGAAGTTCACCCCTCCACTTT.

This clone was picked up a small number of times. The V call is TRBV5-4, the J call TRBJ2-1, with 7 nucleotides matching TRBD1. V lost 4 bases and J lost 3; bases outside the gene matches: 7. CDR3 length: 15 residues. Germline V gives CDR1 SGHNT, CDR2 YYREEE (reference sequence). The CDR3 nucleotides are TGTGCCAGCAGCACCCCGGGACAGCTCTACAATGAGCAGTTCTTC. Its translation: CASSTPGQLYNEQFF.

V is TRBV4-1 and J is TRBJ2-1; the D gene is possibly TRBD2 (6 bases). V lost 1 base and J lost 9, with 19 bases in between. Germline V lookup: CDR1 MGHRA, CDR2 YSYEKL. The length of the CDR3 is 16 residues. CDR3 bases: TGCGCCAGCAGCCAAGCCCGACTAGGTTCGATCAGTGAGCAGTTCTTC. This sequence encodes CASSQARLGSISEQFF.

The J gene is TRBJ2-7, the V gene TRBV19; 9 positions match TRBD2. Looked up from germline, CDR1 is LNHDA and CDR2 is SQIVND (reference sequence). The CDR3 loop spans 15 amino acids. V lost 7 bases to trimming and J lost 4 bases; unmatched junction nucleotides: 11. The CDR3 DNA sequence: TGTGCCAGTACCGAAGCGGGAGGCCCAGTATACGAGCAGTACTTC. It is translated as CASTEAGGPVYEQYF.

The chain joins TRBV6-2 or TRBV6-3 to TRBJ2-2; D not resolved. Trimming pared 0 bases from V and 0 bases from J, leaving 14 bases between. Germline CDR1 reads MNHEY; CDR2 reads SVGEGT. This CDR3 has 18 residues. CDR3 nucleotides: TGTGCCAGCAGTTACTCGATTTCAGGTGTCGCGAACACCGGGGAGCTGTTTTTT. This gives the protein CASSYSISGVANTGELFF.

The CDR3 DNA follows: TGTGCCAGCAGTTTAGGCAGGGCGGCTGAAGCTTTCTTT. Amino acids: CASSLGRAAEAFF. The chain carries TRBV28 and TRBJ1-1; D may be TRBD1 (5 bases). This CDR3 region has 13 residues. Germline lookup yields CDR1 MDHEN and CDR2 SYDVKM. With 2 bases removed from V and 6 bases from J, the gap between germline ends came to 10 bases.

V usage is TRBV27 and J usage is TRBJ2-7; 7 nucleotides align to TRBD1. Germline assignment: CDR1 MNHEY and CDR2 SMNVEV (reference sequence). The V and J ends lost 5 bases and 3 bases, in that order; junction bases with no gene match: 10. The CDR3 spans 15 residues. CDR3 amino acids: CASSPQGTAYYEQYF. DNA of the CDR3: TGTGCCAGCAGTCCCCAAGGGACAGCTTACTACGAGCAGTACTTC.

The chain has TRBV29-1 and TRBJ2-1; 9 positions match TRBD2. V trimming: 5 bases; J trimming: 4 bases; junction bases outside the gene matches: 6. The CDR3 length is 14 residues. Germline CDR1 is SQVTM and CDR2 is ANQGSEA. The chain's CDR3 is CSVKSSGMYNEQFF. In DNA form, the CDR3 reads TGCAGCGTTAAATCTAGCGGGATGTACAATGAGCAGTTCTTC.

This clone was picked up one time. V gene TRBV19 combines with J gene TRBJ2-5; TRBD2 agrees at 7 bases. The J segment lost 4 bases and the V segment lost 7 bases, leaving 6 bases of the junction unmatched. Per germline, CDR1 LNHDA and CDR2 SQIVND (reference sequence). The CDR3 runs to 13 residues. The DNA for the CDR3 is TGTGCCAGTAAGCTCTGGGGGGGAGAGACCCAGTACTTC. The encoded protein is CASKLWGGETQYF.

This chain uses TRBV7-2 with TRBJ2-2, with 7 bases aligning to TRBD2. This CDR3 spans 17 amino acids. CDR1 and CDR2 from the germline V gene are SGHTA and FQGNSA. Unmatched junction bases numbered 9, after V lost 4 bases and J lost 1 base. DNA of the CDR3: TGTGCCAGCAGCTCCCGTCCTAGCGGTTTGAACACCGGGGAGCTGTTTTTT. This encodes CASSSRPSGLNTGELFF. The variable domain in full, with the rest retrieved from reference TRBV7-2 and TRBJ2-2, is GAGVSQSPSNKVTEKGKDVELRCDPISGHTALYWYRQSLGQGLEFLIYFQGNSAPDKSGLPSDRFSAERTGGSVSTLTIQRTQQEDSAVYLCASSSRPSGLNTGELFFGEGSRLTVL.

The chain combines TRBV3-1 (or the pseudogene TRBV3-2) with TRBJ1-1; D is possibly TRBD1 (6 bases). Trimming stripped 0 bases from V and 4 bases from J, with 21 bases between. This CDR3 has 18 residues. Per the germline V gene, CDR1 is LGHDT and CDR2 is YNNKEL (reference sequence). CDR3 sequence: CASSQEAGRGLVRTEAFF. The CDR3, as DNA: TGTGCCAGCAGCCAAGAAGCTGGCAGGGGTCTAGTCCGCACTGAAGCTTTCTTT.

The chain carries TRBV3-1 (or the pseudogene TRBV3-2) and TRBJ2-1; perhaps TRBD1 as D (6 bases). Germline assignment: CDR1 LGHDT and CDR2 YNNKEL (reference sequence). V shed 3 bases and J shed 9 bases, with 6 bases lying between them. This CDR3 is built from 11 residues. The CDR3 sequence is CASSHRGEQFF. For the CDR3, the DNA is TGTGCCAGCAGCCACAGGGGTGAGCAGTTCTTC.

The DNA for the CDR3 is TGTGCCAGCAGTTCTGGCAGGGGGATCTATGGCTACACCTTC. Translated: CASSSGRGIYGYTF. This chain uses TRBV6-6 with TRBJ1-2; 7 nucleotides agree with TRBD1. After removal of 4 bases from V and 4 bases from J, the junction contained 6 bases not matched to a gene. This CDR3 is built from 14 residues. Per the germline V gene, CDR1 is MNHNY and CDR2 is SVGAGI (reference sequence).

This rearrangement joins TRBV11-3 to TRBJ2-1; no definite D call. The CDR3 has 15 residues. Germline-derived CDR1 and CDR2 are SGHNT and YENEEA. Trimming cost V 2 bases and J 6 bases, with 14 bases left between them. The DNA for the CDR3 is TGTGCCAGCAGCTTAATGGGCACCCGATCCAATGAGCAGTTCTTC. Translating gives CASSLMGTRSNEQFF.

The V and J genes are TRBV5-4 and TRBJ2-1; 9 bases are shared with TRBD2. This CDR3 has 16 amino acids. Per germline, CDR1 SGHNT and CDR2 YYREEE (reference sequence). Losses at the gene ends were 0 bases for V and 4 bases for J; bases not matched to a gene: 5. Here the CDR3 DNA reads TGTGCCAGCAGCTTGGGTGGTAGCGGGGGATACAATGAGCAGTTCTTC. As protein: CASSLGGSGGYNEQFF.

The chain employs TRBV9 and TRBJ2-7; 8 nucleotides agree with TRBD1. This CDR3 is 14 amino acids long. After removal of 3 bases from V and 2 bases from J, the junction contained 4 bases not matched to a gene. Germline assignment: CDR1 SGDLS and CDR2 YYNGEE. As DNA, the CDR3 is TGTGCCAGCAGCGCTACGGACAGGGCCTACGAGCAGTACTTC. Its protein product is CASSATDRAYEQYF.

The table lists this clone with a few counts. The V and J genes are TRBV19 and TRBJ1-6; D may be TRBD1 (5 bases). V was shortened by 3 bases and J by 10 bases, with 10 bases between the two germline ends. The CDR3 has 13 amino acids. Germline V gives CDR1 LNHDA, CDR2 SQIVND (reference sequence). CDR3 residues: CASSIWGVSPLHF. The DNA of the CDR3 is TGTGCCAGTAGTATTTGGGGCGTCTCACCCCTCCACTTT.